The clone carrying this T cell receptor (beta chain) was seen once. What it binds is not known. Just one base apart from a much larger clone, this may be a read error. Serum thyroxine and TRAb, along with clinical symptoms, thyroid ultrasound and orbital computed tomography, were what diagnosis relied on. RNA transcripts were the source from which TCR beta CDR3 regions were amplified. The first-round RT-PCR employed HTBI primers together with the Qiagen OneStep RT-PCR kit. A multiplex PCR was then performed as the second round. TCRdb passed the multiplex PCR reads through MiXCR, listing each CDR3 protein once. The repertoire has about 740,000 distinct CDR3 sequences, around 40% of them found once; the top ten carry approximately 46%. The record originates from a study of Graves' ophthalmopathy and Graves' hyperthyroidism. The study's findings and limits: A model built from 13 signatures distinguished ophthalmopathy from stable hyperthyroidism with approximately 90% sensitivity and about 80% specificity. Most clonotypes expanded in thyroid above 0.001 frequency were present in blood too.

CDR1 and CDR2 (germline): DFQATT, SNEGSKA (reference sequence). This CDR3 contains 11 residues. Trimming removed 2 bases at V and 7 bases at J, with 8 bases between. The sample consisted of peripheral blood. The rearrangement links TRBV20-1 to TRBJ2-5; the D is unclear. The TCR originated in an adult man with Graves' ophthalmopathy. The CDR3: CSARRRGTQYF. The CDR3 DNA reads TGCAGTGCTAGAAGACGTGGGACCCAGTACTTC.